This T cell receptor (beta chain) appears in the sequencing data of a study of blood T cell repertoires in COVID-19. Across the whole study: The United States, Italy and Spain provided the acute and convalescent COVID-19 samples. PBMCs, B-cell-depleted T cells, or T cells provided the cDNA or gDNA that made up the material.

Data came from immunoSEQ multiplex PCR; TCRdb stores just in-frame clones and leaves some out. The sample comprises 110,000 or so clones, about 86% of which are singletons, and more than 2% rests with the top ten. CDR3 length: 12 amino acids. Trimming pared 7 bases from V and 6 bases from J, leaving 13 bases between. This clone was seen only once. The material sequenced was peripheral blood. The V call is TRBV12-3 or TRBV12-4, the J call TRBJ2-7; a possible D gene is TRBD1 (6 bases). The TCR comes from a woman aged 50 to 60 with acute or convalescent COVID-19. CDR3 in DNA: TGTGCCAGCAACCTCAGAGGGGGCGAGCAGTACTTC. Translation: CASNLRGGEQYF.